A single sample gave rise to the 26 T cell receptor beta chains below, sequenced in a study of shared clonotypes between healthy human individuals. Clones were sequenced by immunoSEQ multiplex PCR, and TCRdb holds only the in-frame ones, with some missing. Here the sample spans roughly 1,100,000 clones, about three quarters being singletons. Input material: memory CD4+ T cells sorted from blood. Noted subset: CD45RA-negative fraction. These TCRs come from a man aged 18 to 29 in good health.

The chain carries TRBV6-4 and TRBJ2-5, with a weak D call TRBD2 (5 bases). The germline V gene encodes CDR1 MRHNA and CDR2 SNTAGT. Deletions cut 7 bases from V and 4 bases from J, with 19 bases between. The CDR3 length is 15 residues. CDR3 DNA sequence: TGTGCCAGCACCAACCCCCACAACGGGGTAGAGACCCAGTACTTC. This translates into CASTNPHNGVETQYF.

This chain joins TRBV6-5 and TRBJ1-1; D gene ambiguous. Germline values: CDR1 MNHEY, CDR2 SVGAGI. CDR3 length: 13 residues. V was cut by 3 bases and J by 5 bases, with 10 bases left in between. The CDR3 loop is CASSYFGVTEAFF. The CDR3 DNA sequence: TGTGCCAGCAGTTATTTCGGAGTTACTGAAGCTTTCTTT.

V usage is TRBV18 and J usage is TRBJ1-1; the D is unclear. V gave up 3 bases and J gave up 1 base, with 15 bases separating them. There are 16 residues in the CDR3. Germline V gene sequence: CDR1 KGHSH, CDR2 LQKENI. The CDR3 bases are TGTGCCAGCTCACCGCTCCCCCCTCAAGCGAACACTGAAGCTTTCTTT. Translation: CASSPLPPQANTEAFF. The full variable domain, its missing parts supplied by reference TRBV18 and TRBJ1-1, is NAGVMQNPRHLVRRRGQEARLRCSPMKGHSHVYWYRQLPEEGLKFMVYLQKENIIDESGMPKERFSAEFPKEGPSILRIQQVVRGDSAAYFCASSPLPPQANTEAFFGQGTRLTVV.

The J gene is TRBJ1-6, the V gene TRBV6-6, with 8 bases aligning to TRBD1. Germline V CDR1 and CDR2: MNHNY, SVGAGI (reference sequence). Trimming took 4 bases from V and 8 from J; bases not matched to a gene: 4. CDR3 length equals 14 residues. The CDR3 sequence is CASSLTGEDSPLHF. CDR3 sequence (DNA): TGTGCCAGCAGTTTGACAGGGGAGGATTCACCCCTCCACTTT.

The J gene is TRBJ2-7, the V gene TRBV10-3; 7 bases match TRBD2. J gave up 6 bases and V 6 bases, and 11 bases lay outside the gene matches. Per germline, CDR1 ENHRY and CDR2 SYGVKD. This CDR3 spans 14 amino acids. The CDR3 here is CAIRSSGGSAEQYF. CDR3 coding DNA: TGTGCCATCAGGTCTTCGGGCGGGAGTGCCGAGCAGTACTTC.

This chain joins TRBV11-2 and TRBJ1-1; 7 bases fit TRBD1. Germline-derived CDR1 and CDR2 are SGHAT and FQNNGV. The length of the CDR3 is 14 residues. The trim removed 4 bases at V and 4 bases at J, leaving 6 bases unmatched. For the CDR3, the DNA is TGTGCCAGCAGCTCACAGGGGTACCGCACTGAAGCTTTCTTT. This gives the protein CASSSQGYRTEAFF.

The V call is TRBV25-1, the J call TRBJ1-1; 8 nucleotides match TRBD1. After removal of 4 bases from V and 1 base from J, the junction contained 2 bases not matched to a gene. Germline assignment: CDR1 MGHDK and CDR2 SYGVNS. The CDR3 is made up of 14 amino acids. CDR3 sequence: CASSGDRGNTEAFF. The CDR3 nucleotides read TGTGCCAGCAGTGGCGACAGGGGGAACACTGAAGCTTTCTTT.

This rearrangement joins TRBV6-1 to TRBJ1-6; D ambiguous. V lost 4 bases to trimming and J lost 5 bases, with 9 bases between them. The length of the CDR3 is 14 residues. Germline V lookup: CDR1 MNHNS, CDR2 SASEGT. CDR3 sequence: CASSATANNSPLHF. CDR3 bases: TGTGCCAGCAGTGCAACAGCCAATAATTCACCCCTCCACTTT.

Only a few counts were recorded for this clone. CDR3 region: CASTPQGTYEQYF. The CDR3 DNA is TGTGCCAGCACCCCCCAGGGAACCTACGAGCAGTACTTC. The rearrangement links TRBV6-1 to TRBJ2-7; D is perhaps TRBD1 (5 bases). V dropped 7 bases and J dropped 2 bases, with 12 bases sitting between them. Germline CDR1 is MNHNS and CDR2 is SASEGT. The CDR3 spans 13 residues.

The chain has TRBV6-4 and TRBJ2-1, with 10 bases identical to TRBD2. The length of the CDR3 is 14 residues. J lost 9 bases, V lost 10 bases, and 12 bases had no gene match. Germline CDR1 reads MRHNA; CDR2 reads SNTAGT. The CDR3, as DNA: TGTGCCACCAAGATAGCGGGAGGTTCTGGTGAGCAGTTCTTC. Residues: CATKIAGGSGEQFF.

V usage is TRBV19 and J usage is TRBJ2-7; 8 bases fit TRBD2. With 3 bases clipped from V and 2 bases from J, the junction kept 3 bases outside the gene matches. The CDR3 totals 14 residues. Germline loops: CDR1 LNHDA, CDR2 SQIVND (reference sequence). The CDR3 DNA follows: TGTGCCAGTAGTATCCGGGGGGGAGCCTACGAGCAGTACTTC. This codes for CASSIRGGAYEQYF.

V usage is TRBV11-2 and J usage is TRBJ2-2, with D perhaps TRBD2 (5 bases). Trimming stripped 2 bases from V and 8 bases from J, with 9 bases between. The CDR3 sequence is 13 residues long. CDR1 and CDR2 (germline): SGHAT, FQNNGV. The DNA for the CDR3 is TGTGCCAGCAGCTTATGGGAGTTTGGGGAGCTGTTTTTT. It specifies CASSLWEFGELFF.

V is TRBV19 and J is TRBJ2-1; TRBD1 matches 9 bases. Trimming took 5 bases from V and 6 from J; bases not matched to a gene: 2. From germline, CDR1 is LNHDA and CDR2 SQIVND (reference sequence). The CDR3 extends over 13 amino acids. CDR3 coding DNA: TGTGCCAGTAGTGAACAGGGGGCCAATGAGCAGTTCTTC. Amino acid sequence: CASSEQGANEQFF.

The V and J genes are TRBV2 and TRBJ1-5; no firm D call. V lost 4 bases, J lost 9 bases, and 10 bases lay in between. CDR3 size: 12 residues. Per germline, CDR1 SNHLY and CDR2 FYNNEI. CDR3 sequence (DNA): TGTGCCAGCAGTGGGGTTGGCTGGCCCCAGCATTTT. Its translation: CASSGVGWPQHF.

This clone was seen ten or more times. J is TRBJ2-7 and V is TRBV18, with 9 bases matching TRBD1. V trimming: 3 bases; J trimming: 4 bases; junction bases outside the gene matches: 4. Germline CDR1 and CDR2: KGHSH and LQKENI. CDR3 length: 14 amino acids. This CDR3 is CASSPEGQGYEQYF. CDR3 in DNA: TGTGCCAGCTCACCCGAGGGACAGGGTTACGAGCAGTACTTC.

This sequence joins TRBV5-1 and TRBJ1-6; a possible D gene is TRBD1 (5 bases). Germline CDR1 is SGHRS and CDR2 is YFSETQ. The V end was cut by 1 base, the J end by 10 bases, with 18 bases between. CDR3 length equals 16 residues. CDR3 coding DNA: TGCGCCAGCAGCTTGAATCCGGGACCCCGAGAGTCACCCCTCCACTTT. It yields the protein CASSLNPGPRESPLHF.

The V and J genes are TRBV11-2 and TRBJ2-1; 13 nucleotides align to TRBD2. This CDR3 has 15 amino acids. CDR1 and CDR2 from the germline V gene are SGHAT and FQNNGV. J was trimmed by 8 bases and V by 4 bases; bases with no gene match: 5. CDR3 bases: TGTGCCAGCAGCTGGACTAGCGGGGGCTTGGATGAGCAGTTCTTC. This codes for CASSWTSGGLDEQFF. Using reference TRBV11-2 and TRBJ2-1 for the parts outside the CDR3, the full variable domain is EAGVAQSPRYKIIEKRQSVAFWCNPISGHATLYWYQQILGQGPKLLIQFQNNGVVDDSQLPKDRFSAERLKGVDSTLKIQPAKLEDSAVYLCASSWTSGGLDEQFFGPGTRLTVL.

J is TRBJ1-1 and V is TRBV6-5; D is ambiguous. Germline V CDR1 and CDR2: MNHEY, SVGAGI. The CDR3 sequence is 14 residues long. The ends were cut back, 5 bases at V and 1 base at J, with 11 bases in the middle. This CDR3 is CASSRLDQNTEAFF. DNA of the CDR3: TGTGCCAGCAGTCGCCTGGACCAGAACACTGAAGCTTTCTTT.

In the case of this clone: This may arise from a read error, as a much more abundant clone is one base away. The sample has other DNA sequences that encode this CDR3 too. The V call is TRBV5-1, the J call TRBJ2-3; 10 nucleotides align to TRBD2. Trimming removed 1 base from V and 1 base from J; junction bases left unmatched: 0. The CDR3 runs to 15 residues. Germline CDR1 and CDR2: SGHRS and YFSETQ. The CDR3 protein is CASSLTSGGTDTQYF. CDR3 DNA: TGCGCCAGCAGCTTGACTAGCGGGGGCACAGATACGCAGTATTTT.

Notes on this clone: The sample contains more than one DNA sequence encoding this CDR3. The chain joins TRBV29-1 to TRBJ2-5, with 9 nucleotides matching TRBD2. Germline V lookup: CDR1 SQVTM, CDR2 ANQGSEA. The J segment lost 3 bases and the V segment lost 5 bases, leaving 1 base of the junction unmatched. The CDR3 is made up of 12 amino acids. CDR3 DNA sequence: TGCAGCGTTCGACTAGCGGAAGAGACCCAGTACTTC. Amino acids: CSVRLAEETQYF.

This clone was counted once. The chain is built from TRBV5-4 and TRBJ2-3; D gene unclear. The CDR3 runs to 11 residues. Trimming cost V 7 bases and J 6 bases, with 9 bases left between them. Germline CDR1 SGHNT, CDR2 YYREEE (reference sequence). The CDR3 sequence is CASPPPDTQYF. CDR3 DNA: TGTGCCAGCCCACCTCCGGATACGCAGTATTTT.

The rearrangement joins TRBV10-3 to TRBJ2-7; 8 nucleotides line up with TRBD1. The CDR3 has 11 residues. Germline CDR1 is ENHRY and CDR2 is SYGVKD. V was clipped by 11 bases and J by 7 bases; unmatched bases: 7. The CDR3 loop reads CAFRQGREQYF. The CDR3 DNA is TGTGCCTTTAGACAGGGGAGGGAGCAGTACTTC.

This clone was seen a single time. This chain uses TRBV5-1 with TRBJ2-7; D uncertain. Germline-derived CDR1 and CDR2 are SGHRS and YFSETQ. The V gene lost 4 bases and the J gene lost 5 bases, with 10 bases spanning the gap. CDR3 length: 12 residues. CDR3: CASSLLSDEQYF. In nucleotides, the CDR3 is TGCGCCAGCAGCCTGCTCTCGGACGAGCAGTACTTC.

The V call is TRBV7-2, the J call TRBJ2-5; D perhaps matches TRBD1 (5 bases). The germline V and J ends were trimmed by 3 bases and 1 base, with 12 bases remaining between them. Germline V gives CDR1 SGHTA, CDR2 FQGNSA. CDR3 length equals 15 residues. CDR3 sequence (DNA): TGTGCCAGCAGCTTTATACCAGGGTCCCAAGAGACCCAGTACTTC. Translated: CASSFIPGSQETQYF. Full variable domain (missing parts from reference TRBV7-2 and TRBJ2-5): GAGVSQSPSNKVTEKGKDVELRCDPISGHTALYWYRQSLGQGLEFLIYFQGNSAPDKSGLPSDRFSAERTGGSVSTLTIQRTQQEDSAVYLCASSFIPGSQETQYFGPGTRLLVL.

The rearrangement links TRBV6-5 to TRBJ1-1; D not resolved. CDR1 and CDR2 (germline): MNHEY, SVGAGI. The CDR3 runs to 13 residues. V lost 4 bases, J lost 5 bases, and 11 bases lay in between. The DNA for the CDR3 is TGTGCCAGCAGTTCTCGGGGTCGAACTGAAGCTTTCTTT. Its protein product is CASSSRGRTEAFF.

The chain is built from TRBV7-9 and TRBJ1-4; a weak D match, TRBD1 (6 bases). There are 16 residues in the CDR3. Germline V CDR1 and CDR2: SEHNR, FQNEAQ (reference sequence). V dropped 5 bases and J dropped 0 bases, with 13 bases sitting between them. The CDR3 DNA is TGTGCCAGCAGCCCCGGGAGGACAGCAACTAATGAAAAACTGTTTTTT. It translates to CASSPGRTATNEKLFF.